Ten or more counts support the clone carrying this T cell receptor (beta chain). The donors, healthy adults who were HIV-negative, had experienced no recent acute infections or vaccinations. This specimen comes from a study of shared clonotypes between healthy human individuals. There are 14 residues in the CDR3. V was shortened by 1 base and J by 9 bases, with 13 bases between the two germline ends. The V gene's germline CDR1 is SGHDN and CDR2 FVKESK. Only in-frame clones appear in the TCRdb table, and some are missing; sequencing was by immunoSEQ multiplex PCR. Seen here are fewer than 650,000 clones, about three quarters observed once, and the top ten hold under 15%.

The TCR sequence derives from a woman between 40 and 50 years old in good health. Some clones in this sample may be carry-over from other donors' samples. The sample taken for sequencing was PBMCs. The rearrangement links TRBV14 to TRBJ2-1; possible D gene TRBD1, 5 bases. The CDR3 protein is CASSQGNRGPEQFF. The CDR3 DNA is TGTGCCAGCAGCCAAGGGAATAGGGGCCCTGAGCAGTTCTTC.